A selection of T cell receptor beta chains follows, all from one sample in a study of Graves' ophthalmopathy and Graves' hyperthyroidism. TCRdb recomputed calls from the multiplex PCR reads with MiXCR, one row per CDR3 protein. The sample carries about 410,000 distinct CDR3 sequences, approximately 16% recorded once. Sequencing was performed on peripheral blood. These receptors all come from a young woman with Graves' ophthalmopathy. CDR3s include the opening cysteine and the closing phenylalanine or tryptophan. The D gene is left open where the match is weak. Some rows have no size entry. The others give once, few or many, or a class for an expanded clone.

TRBJ2-4 | - | many | TRBV20-1 | CSARDLGTAKNIQYF | TGCAGTGCTAGAGATCTTGGGACAGCCAAAAACATTCAGTACTTC
TRBJ2-7 | TRBD2 | many | TRBV11-2 | CASSPGLAVNYEQYF | TGTGCCAGCAGCCCGGGACTAGCGGTGAATTACGAGCAGTACTTC
TRBJ1-1 | - | many | TRBV30 | CACRLVWNTEAFF | TGTGCCTGTCGACTGGTCTGGAACACTGAAGCTTTCTTT
TRBJ2-5 | TRBD1 | many | TRBV20-1 | CSAPTAGQVETQYF | TGCAGTGCTCCCACGGCGGGACAGGTGGAGACCCAGTACTTC
TRBJ2-5 | TRBD2 | many | TRBV28 | CASNPTPWTSGSGSQYF | TGTGCCAGCAACCCCACACCGTGGACTAGCGGGAGTGGTTCCCAGTACTTC
TRBJ2-5 | - | many | TRBV18 | CASSPPNLAETQYF | TGTGCCAGCTCACCACCGAATCTTGCAGAGACCCAGTACTTC
TRBJ2-2 | - | many | TRBV7-3 | CASSLSQGTGELFF | TGTGCCAGCAGCTTATCTCAGGGGACCGGGGAGCTGTTTTTT
TRBJ2-2 | - | many | TRBV7-2 | CASSSGWELFF | TGTGCCAGCAGCTCAGGTTGGGAGCTGTTTTTT
TRBJ1-2 | - | few | TRBV20-1 | CSASPVGAAYGYTF | TGCAGTGCTAGTCCGGTGGGGGCGGCCTATGGCTACACCTTC
TRBJ2-7 | - | many | TRBV6-2/TRBV6-3 | CASSPTWSPPQYF | TGTGCCAGCAGTCCGACTTGGTCCCCGCCGCAGTACTTC
TRBJ2-5 | - | many | TRBV6-2/TRBV6-3 | CASSQGWRMRQETQYF | TGTGCCAGCAGCCAGGGTTGGAGGATGCGCCAAGAGACCCAGTACTTC
TRBJ1-6 | - | many | TRBV11-2 | CASSLGFPTGSKLNSPLHF | TGTGCCAGCAGCTTAGGGTTCCCTACAGGGAGCAAGCTTAATTCACCCCTCCACTTT
TRBJ1-2 | - | many | TRBV5-1 | CASSPGSHGYTF | TGCGCCAGCAGCCCTGGGTCCCATGGCTACACCTTC
TRBJ2-7 | TRBD1 | many | TRBV12-3/TRBV12-4 | CASSFDRGWEQYF | TGTGCCAGCAGTTTCGACAGGGGCTGGGAGCAGTACTTC
TRBJ1-2 | - | many | TRBV6-5 | CASSNSQGGYTF | TGTGCCAGCAGTAACTCCCAAGGCGGCTACACCTTC
TRBJ2-2 | TRBD2 | many | TRBV20-1 | CSAREGTSAGGELFF | TGCAGTGCTAGAGAAGGAACTAGCGCTGGCGGGGAGCTGTTTTTT
TRBJ2-2 | TRBD1 | many | TRBV7-2 | CASTRTGSTGELFF | TGTGCCAGCACACGGACAGGGAGCACCGGGGAGCTGTTTTTT
TRBJ2-7 | - | - | TRBV12-3/TRBV12-4 | CASSRSPPPEQYF | TGTGCCAGCAGCCGATCTCCTCCCCCCGAGCAGTACTTC
TRBJ2-7 | TRBD1 | many | TRBV7-2 | CASSFQQGASYEQYF | TGTGCCAGCAGCTTCCAACAGGGGGCGTCCTACGAGCAGTACTTC
TRBJ2-2 | TRBD1 | many | TRBV11-1 | CASSWRQGGTGELFF | TGTGCCAGCAGCTGGAGACAGGGTGGGACCGGGGAGCTGTTTTTT
TRBJ2-7 | - | few | TRBV6-2/TRBV6-3 | CASRNFPVGREQYF | TGTGCCAGCAGAAACTTTCCCGTTGGCCGCGAGCAGTACTTC
TRBJ1-3 | - | many | TRBV6-1 | CASSLPRGAGNTIYF | TGTGCCAGCAGCCTCCCGAGGGGGGCTGGAAACACCATATATTTT
TRBJ2-5 | TRBD1 | many | TRBV7-2 | CASSRGQRQETQYF | TGTGCCAGCAGCCGGGGACAGCGTCAAGAGACCCAGTACTTC
TRBJ2-5 | - | many | TRBV28 | CASSYTGAGETQYF | TGTGCCAGCAGTTATACAGGGGCGGGGGAGACCCAGTACTTC
TRBJ1-6 | TRBD1 | many | TRBV10-3 | CAISRQGNNSPLHF | TGTGCCATCAGTCGACAGGGCAACAATTCACCCCTCCACTTT
TRBJ1-1 | - | many | TRBV29-1 | CSLTLRGASNTEAFF | TGCAGCTTAACTCTCCGGGGTGCCAGCAACACTGAAGCTTTCTTT
TRBJ2-7 | - | many | TRBV6-1 | CASGVGRTYEQYF | TGTGCCAGCGGTGTCGGCAGGACCTACGAGCAGTACTTC
TRBJ2-7 | - | many | TRBV25-1 | CASSEDIAVRSYEQYF | TGTGCCAGCAGTGAAGATATTGCGGTACGCTCCTACGAGCAGTACTTC
TRBJ2-7 | - | - | TRBV27 | CASSSRLAPYEQYF | TGTGCCAGCAGTTCGCGCCTTGCCCCCTACGAGCAGTACTTC
TRBJ1-3 | - | - | TRBV4-3 | CASSQEGGSGNTIYF | TGCGCCAGCAGCCAAGAAGGGGGTTCTGGAAACACCATATATTTT
TRBJ2-6 | - | many | TRBV28 | CASTTASSGANVLTF | TGTGCCAGCACCACAGCTTCTTCTGGGGCCAACGTCCTGACTTTC
TRBJ2-5 | - | - | TRBV7-9 | CASSWPPSTDQETQYF | TGTGCCAGCAGCTGGCCCCCTTCGACAGACCAAGAGACCCAGTACTTC
TRBJ2-5 | - | many | TRBV2 | CASRGLGETQYF | TGTGCCAGCAGAGGTTTGGGGGAGACCCAGTACTTC
TRBJ2-7 | - | many | TRBV5-1 | CASSLAVGIRHEQYF | TGCGCCAGCAGCTTGGCCGTAGGGATAAGGCACGAGCAGTACTTC
TRBJ1-3 | - | many | TRBV7-2 | CASSRELAGDTIYF | TGTGCCAGCAGCCGGGAGTTAGCCGGGGACACCATATATTTT
TRBJ1-6 | - | many | TRBV5-1 | CASSFQGPPNSPLHF | TGCGCCAGCAGCTTCCAGGGGCCTCCAAATTCACCCCTCCACTTT
TRBJ2-7 | TRBD1 | few | TRBV28 | CASSFSRDSLAYEQYF | TGTGCCAGCAGTTTCAGCCGGGACAGCCTTGCCTACGAGCAGTACTTC
TRBJ1-6 | - | many | TRBV7-2 | CASSPPAPSNSPLHF | TGTGCCAGCAGCCCCCCGGCTCCCAGCAATTCACCCCTCCACTTT
TRBJ2-7 | TRBD1 | many | TRBV6-5 | CASSRDRVLKEQYF | TGTGCCAGCAGTAGGGACAGGGTCTTGAAGGAGCAGTACTTC
TRBJ1-1 | - | many | TRBV6-5 | CASSPPDREAFF | TGTGCCAGCAGTCCCCCGGACAGAGAAGCTTTCTTT
TRBJ1-5 | - | many | TRBV12-3/TRBV12-4 | CASNSRNQPQHF | TGTGCCAGCAACTCCAGGAATCAGCCCCAGCATTTT
TRBJ2-5 | TRBD2 | many | TRBV6-5 | CASSYRGLAGGSFQETQYF | TGTGCCAGCAGTTACCGCGGACTAGCGGGGGGCTCCTTCCAAGAGACCCAGTACTTC
TRBJ2-2 | - | many | TRBV5-1 | CASSLRSGHTGELFF | TGCGCCAGCAGCTTGAGAAGTGGCCACACCGGGGAGCTGTTTTTT